What follows describes a single TCR beta chain. This record comes from a study of blood T cell repertoires in COVID-19. Looking at the study overall: Collection of acute and convalescent COVID-19 samples took place in the United States, Italy and Spain. Sources were T cells, B-cell-depleted T cells, or PBMCs; the material itself was cDNA or gDNA.

V was shortened by 4 bases and J by 4 bases, with 17 bases between the two germline ends. Germline V gene sequence: CDR1 SGHTA, CDR2 FQGNSA. The CDR3 sequence is 16 residues long. As handled by the study authors: Using reference gene primer amplification, nucleated cell counts were estimated. Sequencing was performed with immunoSEQ multiplex PCR; in TCRdb, only in-frame clones are kept and a portion is missing. For V, J and clone size, that table is used; D and trimming come from the DNA. The sample yields around 130,000 clones, approximately 83% seen once. The chain carries TRBV7-2 and TRBJ1-3; possible D gene TRBD1, 5 bases. The material sequenced was peripheral blood. The source is a man aged 35 to 55 with active or convalescent COVID-19. CDR3 coding DNA: TGTGCCAGCAGCTCCCAGGTGCAGGGAGGCGGAAACACCATATATTTT. Its protein product is CASSSQVQGGGNTIYF.